The 27 T cell receptor beta chains listed next were all sequenced from one sample in a study of early stage breast cancer tumors. The method was immunoSEQ multiplex PCR; TCRdb's version includes in-frame clones alone and lacks a portion of them. The table includes around 60,000 clones, roughly 80% detected once. Source material: blood. These receptors were collected from a person aged 30-39 years with breast cancer.

The chain uses TRBV19 and TRBJ2-2; TRBD2 aligns across 9 bases. Germline CDR1 and CDR2: LNHDA and SQIVND (reference sequence). The CDR3 is made up of 17 amino acids. The ends lost 1 base at V and 4 bases at J; junction bases unmatched: 7. CDR3 sequence reads: CASSIGLRLAVTGELFF. CDR3 in DNA: TGTGCCAGTAGTATAGGTCTACGACTAGCGGTCACCGGGGAGCTGTTTTTT. The whole variable domain, remainder taken from reference TRBV19 and TRBJ2-2, is DGGITQSPKYLFRKEGQNVTLSCEQNLNHDAMYWYRQDPGQGLRLIYYSQIVNDFQKGDIAEGYSVSREKKESFPLTVTSAQKNPTAFYLCASSIGLRLAVTGELFFGEGSRLTVL.

The genes are TRBV18 and TRBJ2-4, with unresolved D. The CDR3 consists of 13 residues. Looked up from germline, CDR1 is KGHSH and CDR2 is LQKENI. V was clipped by 2 bases and J by 8 bases, with 10 bases between them. Here the CDR3 reads CASSPAAIDIQYF. In nucleotides, the CDR3 is TGTGCCAGCTCACCAGCAGCGATCGACATTCAGTACTTC.

The chain is built from TRBV25-1 and TRBJ1-2; D might be TRBD1 (5 bases). The CDR3 contains 13 residues. The V gene lost 1 base and the J gene lost 8 bases, with 11 bases spanning the gap. The germline V gene has CDR1 MGHDK and CDR2 SYGVNS. The CDR3 bases are TGTGCCAGCAGTGAATTCGACAGAAGGGGCTACACCTTC. Protein sequence: CASSEFDRRGYTF.

The V and J genes are TRBV10-3 and TRBJ2-5, with D possibly TRBD2 on 6 matching bases. CDR1 ENHRY and CDR2 SYGVKD come from the germline V gene. V gave up 0 bases and J gave up 3 bases, with 11 bases separating them. The CDR3 sequence is 15 residues long. The CDR3 DNA sequence: TGTGCCATCAGTGAGTCGGGGTCGGGAGAAGAGACCCAGTACTTC. Translating it yields CAISESGSGEETQYF.

J is TRBJ2-7 and V is TRBV9; a possible D gene is TRBD1 (6 bases). V was cut by 3 bases and J by 2 bases, with 12 bases left in between. This CDR3 has 14 amino acids. CDR1 and CDR2 from the germline V gene are SGDLS and YYNGEE. CDR3 coding DNA: TGTGCCAGCAGCGCGACAGGCCAGGCCTACGAGCAGTACTTC. As protein: CASSATGQAYEQYF.

The CDR3 loop reads CASSQGLGQPQHF. CDR3 nucleotides: TGCGCCAGCAGCCAAGGACTCGGTCAGCCCCAGCATTTT. This chain uses TRBV4-3 with TRBJ1-5; D uncertain. V lost 1 base, J lost 6 bases, and 7 bases lay in between. The CDR3 covers 13 residues. From germline, CDR1 is LGHNA and CDR2 YSLEER.

V and J are TRBV9 and TRBJ1-5; D gene uncertain. The V end was cut by 0 bases, the J end by 10 bases, with 11 bases between. The length of the CDR3 is 13 residues. CDR1 and CDR2 from the germline V gene are SGDLS and YYNGEE. DNA of the CDR3: TGTGCCAGCAGCGTAGCTACCGGCCAACCCCAGCATTTT. Translation: CASSVATGQPQHF.

V gene TRBV5-1 combines with J gene TRBJ2-7, with D perhaps matching TRBD2 (5 bases). The CDR3 is made up of 14 amino acids. V was trimmed by 0 bases and J by 0 bases, leaving 7 bases between them. The germline V gene has CDR1 SGHRS and CDR2 YFSETQ. CDR3 loop: CASSLDGSSYEQYF. The CDR3 region has the DNA TGCGCCAGCAGCTTGGATGGGAGCTCCTACGAGCAGTACTTC.

This clone was seen once. The rearrangement joins TRBV11-3 to TRBJ2-2, with D perhaps given as TRBD1 or TRBD2 (5 bases each). The germline V gene has CDR1 SGHNT and CDR2 YENEEA. Trimming took off 0 bases at V and 8 bases at J, with 16 bases between the two ends. The CDR3 runs to 16 residues. CDR3 sequence (DNA): TGTGCCAGCAGCTTAGATTTCGAGGGGCCAAAGGGGGAGCTGTTTTTT. This gives the protein CASSLDFEGPKGELFF.

This chain joins TRBV4-1 and TRBJ1-4; 7 bases are a match to TRBD1. This CDR3 is 17 amino acids long. After removal of 0 bases from V and 1 base from J, the junction contained 5 bases not matched to a gene. CDR1 MGHRA and CDR2 YSYEKL come from the germline V gene. In nucleotides, the CDR3 is TGCGCCAGCAGCCAAGACTATTACAGGGGAACTAATGAAAAACTGTTTTTT. This codes for CASSQDYYRGTNEKLFF.

The chain couples TRBV4-3 to TRBJ2-1; tentatively, D is TRBD1 (6 bases). The CDR3 runs to 18 residues. The V gene's germline CDR1 is LGHNA and CDR2 YSLEER. V lost 0 bases and J 3 bases, leaving 18 bases between the germline ends. The CDR3 DNA follows: TGCGCCAGCAGCCAAGATCGCCCCCTGACAGGCCTCTACAATGAGCAGTTCTTC. It yields the protein CASSQDRPLTGLYNEQFF.

The chain combines TRBV11-3 with TRBJ2-1; D might be TRBD2 (6 bases). The CDR3 is 18 residues long. Germline CDR1 and CDR2: SGHNT and YENEEA. The ends were cut back, 5 bases at V and 5 bases at J, with 25 bases in the middle. The CDR3 DNA reads as TGTGCCAGCAGCCCGACGGACACTAAGGTGGGGAGGCACAATGAGCAGTTCTTC. Translating it yields CASSPTDTKVGRHNEQFF.

The chain joins TRBV5-6 to TRBJ2-5, with a possible D match to TRBD1 (5 bases). Germline values: CDR1 SGHDT, CDR2 YYEEEE. There are 15 residues in the CDR3. V was shortened by 4 bases and J by 0 bases, with 13 bases between the two germline ends. The CDR3, as DNA: TGTGCCAGCAGCCAGCGAAGGGGATACCAAGAGACCCAGTACTTC. Protein sequence: CASSQRRGYQETQYF.

V is TRBV6-1 and J is TRBJ2-7; maybe TRBD1 (5 bases). V was cut by 4 bases and J by 4 bases, with 17 bases left in between. The CDR3 is made up of 15 amino acids. Germline V lookup: CDR1 MNHNS, CDR2 SASEGT. The CDR3 spells CASSGSGSGQYEQYF. As DNA, the CDR3 is TGTGCCAGCAGTGGCTCAGGGTCGGGTCAATACGAGCAGTACTTC.

This clone occurred once. The rearrangement joins TRBV10-2 to TRBJ2-7; D not certain. The V gene's germline CDR1 is WSHSY and CDR2 SAAADI. The CDR3 totals 12 residues. Trimming removed 3 bases from V and 6 bases from J, with 9 bases in between. The chain's CDR3 is CASSEPLGEQYF. CDR3 DNA: TGCGCCAGCAGTGAACCCTTGGGCGAGCAGTACTTC.

The table lists this clone with a few counts. The chain employs TRBV4-1 and TRBJ2-1; 10 nucleotides line up with TRBD2. Germline V gene lookup returns CDR1 MGHRA and CDR2 YSYEKL. The CDR3 is 15 residues long. The trim removed 2 bases at V and 9 bases at J, leaving 7 bases unmatched. CDR3 coding DNA: TGCGCCAGCAGCCAACGAAGCGGGAGGGTGGCTGAGCAGTTCTTC. As protein: CASSQRSGRVAEQFF.

The V call is TRBV4-2, the J call TRBJ2-3; D is ambiguous. CDR1 and CDR2 from the germline V gene are LGHNA and YNFKEQ. The CDR3 is 17 amino acids. V shed 0 bases and J shed 0 bases, with 13 bases lying between them. CDR3 sequence reads: CASSQDTTVLSTDTQYF. The CDR3 DNA is TGTGCCAGCAGCCAAGATACGACGGTCCTTAGCACAGATACGCAGTATTTT.

There are a few counts of this clone. V gene TRBV10-1 combines with J gene TRBJ2-7; 8 bases align to TRBD2. The germline V gene encodes CDR1 WNHNN and CDR2 SYGVQD (reference sequence). The junction had 10 bases not matched to a gene; V was cut back by 4 bases and J by 2 bases. The CDR3 consists of 16 residues. For the CDR3, the DNA is TGCGCCAGCAGTGGACCAGGGAGCGGGAGTACCTACGAGCAGTACTTC. Residues: CASSGPGSGSTYEQYF.

The V and J genes are TRBV30 and TRBJ2-1; the match to TRBD2 covers 8 bases. Germline CDR1 is GTSNPN and CDR2 is SVGIG (reference sequence). The junction had 11 bases not matched to a gene; V was cut back by 8 bases and J by 2 bases. This CDR3 region has 15 residues. The DNA of the CDR3 is TGTGCCGGACGGGGCGGGAGGTTGGCCTACAATGAGCAGTTCTTC. Protein: CAGRGGRLAYNEQFF.

This clone was detected a few times. This sequence joins TRBV27 and TRBJ1-2, with a tentative D call TRBD1 (5 bases). Germline loops: CDR1 MNHEY, CDR2 SMNVEV (reference sequence). The V and J ends lost 8 bases and 4 bases respectively, with 17 bases between them. CDR3 size: 14 residues. In DNA, the CDR3 is TGTGCCAGCGCCCGCGGGGAGGGGTCCTATGGCTACACCTTC. Translated: CASARGEGSYGYTF.

V is TRBV7-3 and J is TRBJ1-1, with D maybe TRBD1 (5 bases). This CDR3 has 15 amino acids. The V gene's germline CDR1 is SGHTA and CDR2 FQGTGA. Trimming took 5 bases from V and 3 from J, leaving 16 bases between them. CDR3 bases: TGTGCCAGCAGCCCCGGAAAGGGGTGGGACACTGAAGCTTTCTTT. Encoded protein: CASSPGKGWDTEAFF.

J is TRBJ2-6 and V is TRBV5-5; D gene uncertain. Germline assignment: CDR1 SGHKS and CDR2 YYEKEE (reference sequence). The V end lost 4 bases, the J end lost 2 bases, and 13 bases lay between the germline ends. The CDR3 is made up of 16 amino acids. For the CDR3, the DNA is TGTGCCAGCAGCCACCCCGGAGTAGCTGGGGCCAACGTCCTGACTTTC. It is translated as CASSHPGVAGANVLTF.

The chain joins TRBV5-1 to TRBJ2-5, with 12 bases matching TRBD2. Germline trimming cut 6 bases from V and 1 base from J; bases unmatched to any gene: 4. Germline CDR1 reads SGHRS; CDR2 reads YFSETQ. The CDR3 has 15 residues. The CDR3 loop reads CASTRTSGTQETQYF. For the CDR3, the DNA is TGCGCCAGCACTAGGACTAGCGGGACCCAAGAGACCCAGTACTTC.

The rearrangement links TRBV2 to TRBJ1-2, with a tentative D call TRBD1 (6 bases). Germline V gene data show CDR1 as SNHLY and CDR2 as FYNNEI. Trimming shortened V by 9 bases and J by 1 base, and 9 bases separated the two germline ends. The CDR3 is made up of 12 amino acids. CDR3 in DNA: TGTGCCAGTAGGGGGGATAACTATGGCTACACCTTC. This sequence encodes CASRGDNYGYTF.

This sequence joins TRBV19 and TRBJ2-7; D is unresolved. V shed 3 bases and J shed 2 bases, with 14 bases lying between them. The V gene's germline CDR1 is LNHDA and CDR2 SQIVND (reference sequence). The CDR3 is made up of 15 amino acids. The CDR3 region has the DNA TGTGCCAGTAGTATGGTGTTCTTATCTACCTACGAGCAGTACTTC. This sequence encodes CASSMVFLSTYEQYF.

V and J are TRBV19 and TRBJ2-7, with 12 bases lining up with TRBD2. Germline trimming cut 4 bases from V and 1 base from J; bases unmatched to any gene: 8. Germline V lookup: CDR1 LNHDA, CDR2 SQIVND (reference sequence). CDR3 size: 17 residues. The CDR3: CASSTGLAGWGSYEQYF. The CDR3 nucleotides are TGTGCCAGTAGTACGGGACTAGCGGGTTGGGGATCCTACGAGCAGTACTTC.

J is TRBJ1-3 and V is TRBV7-9, with D tentatively TRBD1 (5 bases). The V gene lost 0 bases and the J gene lost 4 bases, with 7 bases spanning the gap. The CDR3 covers 14 residues. Germline loops: CDR1 SEHNR, CDR2 FQNEAQ (reference sequence). The CDR3 nucleotides are TGTGCCAGCAGCTTAGCGGGGGACGGAAACACCATATATTTT. Its protein product is CASSLAGDGNTIYF.